These 13 T cell receptor beta chains were sequenced from one sample in a study of T cells in women clearing cervical HPV infection. TCRdb's copy holds only in-frame clones and misses some; the assay was immunoSEQ multiplex PCR. The listing contains over 30,000 clones. Material: blood buffy coat. The receptors derive from a woman aged 18 to 69 with a cervical HPV16 infection that either progressed to CIN3+ or cleared (not recorded which).

CDR3 residues: CSARTGGGYTF. The sequenced CDR3 bases are TGCAGTGCTAGGACAGGGGGTGGC. The chain employs TRBV20-1 and TRBJ1-2; 9 positions agree with TRBD1. Coverage ceases 3 residues before the CDR3 finishes, and the germline J gene fills in the end. The germline gives CDR1 DFQATT, CDR2 SNEGSKA (reference sequence). The V and J ends lost 3 bases and 7 bases, in that order; junction bases with no gene match: 0. This CDR3 region has 11 residues.

CDR3 bases read: TGTGCCTGGAGTAAACCGGGGAGGGTCAATCAGCCC. It is translated as CAWSKPGRVNQP. The full CDR3 protein is CAWSKPGRVNQPQHF. V and J are TRBV30 and TRBJ1-5; D unresolved. The sequence runs out 3 residues before the end of the CDR3; the remainder is reconstructed from the germline J gene. Germline V gives CDR1 GTSNPN, CDR2 SVGIG (reference sequence). The V end was cut by 2 bases, the J end by 3 bases, with 14 bases between. The CDR3 spans 15 residues. The full variable domain, rest sourced from reference TRBV30 and TRBJ1-5, is SQTIHQWPATLVQPVGSPLSLECTVEGTSNPNLYWYRQAAGRGLQLLFYSVGIGQISSEVPQNLSASRPQDRQFILSSKKLLLSDSGFYLCAWSKPGRVNQPQHFGDGTRLSIL.

As for this clone: The CDR3 extends 3 residues past the end of the read, so its final part is completed from the germline J gene. The sample holds other DNA sequences that translate to the same CDR3. V gene TRBV7-2 combines with J gene TRBJ1-1; no clear D. CDR3 length: 13 amino acids. Trimming took 5 bases from V and 3 from J, leaving 10 bases between them. The V gene's germline CDR1 is SGHTA and CDR2 FQGNSA. The CDR3 DNA, read in part, is TGTGCCAGCAGCCGCAGAGTGGACACTGAA. Encoded protein: CASSRRVDTE. The whole CDR3 sequence reads CASSRRVDTEAFF.

CDR3 amino acids: CATKTGVDGTEAFF. The sequenced part of the CDR3 DNA is TGTGCCACCAAAACGGGGGTAGACGGCACTGAA. J is TRBJ1-1 and V is TRBV7-2, with D perhaps TRBD1 (5 bases). The CDR3 extends 3 residues past the end of the read, so its final part is completed from the germline J gene. In germline, CDR1 is SGHTA, CDR2 FQGNSA. CDR3 size: 14 residues. V lost 10 bases and J 4 bases, leaving 19 bases between the germline ends.

As concerns this clone: The missing CDR3 end, 3 residues past where the read stops, is filled in from the germline J gene. J is TRBJ1-2 and V is TRBV18; 7 bases align to TRBD1. There are 14 residues in the CDR3. The germline CDR1 and CDR2 sequences are KGHSH and LQKENI. The DNA read from the CDR3 is TGTGCCAGCTCACCAGGACAGGACGCTTACGAC. It codes for CASSPGQDAYD. The entire CDR3 protein is CASSPGQDAYDYTF.

About this clone: The read falls 3 residues short of the CDR3 end, and the missing part is taken from the germline J gene. The chain links TRBV29-1 to TRBJ1-5; D is unclear. The germline CDR1 and CDR2 sequences are SQVTM and ANQGSEA. The germline V and J ends were trimmed by 6 bases and 3 bases, with 18 bases remaining between them. The CDR3 totals 15 residues. The CDR3 region is CSVLTVAGDNQPQHF. The sequenced part of the CDR3 DNA is TGCAGCGTCCTTACCGTGGCCGGGGACAATCAGCCC.

Judged by frequency, this clone is medium-sized (0.01 to 0.1%). The read halts 3 residues ahead of the CDR3 end, with the missing end drawn from the germline J gene. The chain recombines TRBV7-2 with TRBJ1-2, with D possibly being TRBD1 (5 bases). Germline V lookup: CDR1 SGHTA, CDR2 FQGNSA. The CDR3 contains 13 residues. With 0 bases removed from V and 7 bases from J, the gap between germline ends came to 9 bases. The CDR3 spells CASSLALRGGYTF. CDR3 bases read: TGTGCCAGCAGCTTAGCGTTGAGGGGTGGC.

A note on this clone: The read terminates 3 residues before the CDR3 end, so the remaining end is supplied by the germline J gene. The rearrangement uses TRBV5-1 and TRBJ2-1; no clear D. Trimming stripped 0 bases from V and 4 bases from J, with 2 bases between. The germline V gene has CDR1 SGHRS and CDR2 YFSETQ. The CDR3 loop spans 12 amino acids. CDR3 residues: CASSLAYNEQFF. Incomplete CDR3 DNA: TGCGCCAGCAGCTTGGCTTACAATGAG.

As regards this clone: The read ends 3 residues shy of where the CDR3 ends; the end is completed using the germline J gene. The V call is TRBV6-2 or TRBV6-3, the J call TRBJ1-2; D may be TRBD1 (5 bases). The CDR3 covers 16 residues. The germline gives CDR1 MNHEY, CDR2 SVGEGT. CDR3 DNA (partial): TGTGCCAGCAGTTACTCGAGGCGGGGCCAGTCCTACGAC. Translating gives CASSYSRRGQSYD. The complete CDR3 sequence is CASSYSRRGQSYDYTF.

Turning to this clone: The missing CDR3 end, 3 residues past where the read stops, is filled in from the germline J gene. The chain links TRBV6-1 to TRBJ1-5, with TRBD1 as a possible D gene (5 bases). Trimming pared 3 bases from V and 9 bases from J, leaving 12 bases between. Germline CDR1 MNHNS, CDR2 SASEGT. This CDR3 has 13 residues. This chain's CDR3 is CASSDRESRPQHF. CDR3 DNA, as far as it was read: TGTGCCAGCAGTGACAGGGAGTCGAGGCCC.

On this clone itself: From the germline J gene comes the end of the CDR3, since the read stops 3 residues before it. This chain joins TRBV6-1 and TRBJ2-7; D is undetermined. Germline V lookup: CDR1 MNHNS, CDR2 SASEGT. The CDR3 has 16 amino acids. V shed 3 bases and J shed 3 bases, with 18 bases lying between them. CDR3 residues: CASSEGRRTAYYEQYF. Incomplete CDR3 DNA: TGTGCCAGCAGTGAGGGCAGGCGTACTGCGTACTACGAG.

Notes on this clone: The read ends 3 residues early relative to the CDR3; the germline J gene fills the gap. This chain joins TRBV12-3 or TRBV12-4 and TRBJ2-2, with 8 bases matching TRBD1. V lost 2 bases, J lost 5 bases, and 4 bases stayed unmatched. This CDR3 comprises 15 residues. The CDR3: CASSLQGASTGELFF. Incomplete CDR3 DNA: TGTGCCAGCAGTTTACAGGGGGCGAGTACCGGGGAG.

With respect to this clone: The read terminates 3 residues before the CDR3 end, so the remaining end is supplied by the germline J gene. This sequence joins TRBV5-1 and TRBJ1-2; D is unclear. From germline, CDR1 is SGHRS and CDR2 YFSETQ. The ends were cut back, 3 bases at V and 4 bases at J, with 7 bases in the middle. The CDR3 spans 12 residues. CDR3 loop: CASSSNSYGYTF. Partial CDR3 DNA: TGCGCCAGCAGCTCAAACTCCTATGGC.